This passage covers 9 T cell receptor beta chains from one sample sequenced in a study of OX40 agonist ivuxolimab in advanced cancers. The assay was immunoSEQ multiplex PCR, and TCRdb's table has in-frame clones only and misses some. The table includes nearly 80,000 clones, about 91% detected once. The sequenced sample was CD4+ or CD8+ T cells sorted from blood, obtained in a trial of the OX40 agonist ivuxolimab. The source of these receptors is an adult with an advanced solid tumor such as melanoma, head and neck, liver or kidney cancer.

This clone was found once. The J gene is TRBJ1-5, the V gene TRBV6-1; D is undetermined. The CDR3 runs to 13 residues. CDR1 and CDR2 (germline): MNHNS, SASEGT. The V end lost 8 bases, the J end lost 0 bases, and 8 bases lay between the germline ends. CDR3 coding DNA: TGTGCCAGCGAGTTGGTTAGCAATCAGCCCCAGCATTTT. This translates into CASELVSNQPQHF.

The V call is TRBV19, the J call TRBJ1-2, with D tentatively TRBD1 (5 bases). V was trimmed by 7 bases and J by 2 bases, leaving 8 bases between them. There are 12 residues in the CDR3. Per the germline V gene, CDR1 is LNHDA and CDR2 is SQIVND (reference sequence). The CDR3 loop reads CASIQGNYGYTF. In nucleotides, the CDR3 is TGTGCCAGTATTCAGGGAAACTATGGCTACACCTTC.

This clone was seen only a few times. The CDR3 here is CSVEPLAGGAGELFF. The CDR3 DNA reads as TGCAGCGTTGAACCCCTAGCGGGAGGGGCCGGGGAGCTGTTTTTT. This chain links TRBV29-1 with TRBJ2-2; 12 bases match TRBD2. In germline, CDR1 is SQVTM, CDR2 ANQGSEA. CDR3 length: 15 residues. The V segment lost 2 bases and the J segment 6 bases; nucleotides outside the gene matches: 4.

In this sample, this clone turned up a few times. Here the CDR3 reads CASSSLGGSHEQYF. CDR3 DNA sequence: TGTGCCAGCAGTTCCCTGGGCGGGAGCCACGAGCAGTACTTC. The gene calls are TRBV6-5 and TRBJ2-7; TRBD2 agrees at 7 bases. Germline CDR1 is MNHEY and CDR2 is SVGAGI. This CDR3 has 14 residues. V was clipped by 4 bases and J by 5 bases; unmatched bases: 8.

This sequence joins TRBV29-1 and TRBJ2-3, with a tentative D call TRBD1 (7 bases). V lost 6 bases and J lost 4, with 14 bases in between. The CDR3 has 13 residues. Germline lookup yields CDR1 SQVTM and CDR2 ANQGSEA. This chain's CDR3 is CSVRGRSADTQYF. CDR3 coding DNA: TGCAGCGTCAGGGGGAGGTCGGCAGATACGCAGTATTTT.

J is TRBJ2-6 and V is TRBV18; tentative D call: TRBD1 (6 bases). CDR1 and CDR2 from the germline V gene are KGHSH and LQKENI. V shed 1 base and J shed 0 bases, with 10 bases lying between them. The CDR3 sequence is 17 residues long. Written as DNA, the CDR3 is TGTGCCAGCTCACCACGGACGGACAGCTCTGGGGCCAACGTCCTGACTTTC. Translation: CASSPRTDSSGANVLTF.

V usage is TRBV4-2 and J usage is TRBJ2-7; D could derive from TRBD1 or TRBD2 (5 bases each). The germline V and J ends were trimmed by 4 bases and 0 bases, with 13 bases remaining between them. This CDR3 is built from 15 residues. The germline V gene has CDR1 LGHNA and CDR2 YNFKEQ. CDR3 loop: CASSPELGTSYEQYF. Written as DNA, the CDR3 is TGTGCCAGCAGCCCCGAGCTAGGGACCTCCTACGAGCAGTACTTC.

V is TRBV5-4 and J is TRBJ1-2, with D unclear. The CDR3 has 13 residues. CDR1 SGHNT and CDR2 YYREEE come from the germline V gene (reference sequence). V lost 0 bases and J 1 base, leaving 4 bases between the germline ends. The CDR3 coding sequence is TGTGCCAGCAGCTTGGAGGGTAACTATGGCTACACCTTC. Its translation: CASSLEGNYGYTF.

V gene TRBV6-5 combines with J gene TRBJ1-3, with 7 bases that match TRBD1. CDR1 is MNHEY, CDR2 SVGAGI, per germline. The CDR3 sequence is 15 residues long. The J segment lost 2 bases and the V segment lost 2 bases, leaving 3 bases of the junction unmatched. CDR3 loop: CASSYLQGAGNTIYF. Here the CDR3 DNA reads TGTGCCAGCAGTTACCTGCAGGGGGCTGGAAACACCATATATTTT.